This TCR beta chain was recorded in a study of long-term antiretroviral therapy in people with HIV. Background on the study: The 2015 immediate-ART recommendation was preceded by the earliest samples by about a decade.

In regard to this clone: Its cognate antigen is unknown.

The run of the v3.0 immunoSEQ assay was at survey level. Here immunoSEQ multiplex PCR was the method, and the copy in TCRdb shows in-frame clones only, minus some. The sample gives 25,000 to 35,000 clones, approximately 80% of which show up once; under 8.5% is in the top ten. Only United States sites treated participants with HIV. Notes on the study in general: The range of CDR3 lengths in HIV repertoires proved narrower than that found in controls. Blood sampling spanned 2004 to 2017, possibly under older ART regimens.

The sample was unsorted PBMCs, taken 3.1 years after starting antiretroviral therapy. This sequence originates from a woman aged 45-59 years with HIV.

The CDR3: CASSYPRTGELDEQYF. Written as DNA, the CDR3 is TGTGCCAGCAGTTATCCGCGAACAGGTGAGTTGGACGAGCAGTACTTC. The chain is built from TRBV6-9 and TRBJ2-7; TRBD1 is a possible D gene (5 bases). The CDR3 length is 16 residues. From germline, CDR1 is MNHGY and CDR2 SVAAGI. V was shortened by 2 bases and J by 5 bases, with 19 bases between the two germline ends.